The T cell receptor (beta chain) described here comes from a study of early stage breast cancer tumors. Unmatched junction bases numbered 2, after V lost 4 bases and J lost 6 bases. The germline gives CDR1 PRHDT, CDR2 FYEKMQ (reference sequence). This CDR3 comprises 12 residues. Sequenced by immunoSEQ multiplex PCR; TCRdb stores in-frame clones only, minus some. This sample yields tens of thousands of clones, of which 79% are seen a single time; under 3.5% belongs to the top ten. The chain uses TRBV13 and TRBJ1-1; 7 bases are shared with TRBD1. Sequenced: blood. This TCR was recovered from a person in their sixties or seventies with breast cancer. The CDR3 here is CASSWTGSEAFF. The CDR3 DNA is TGTGCCAGCAGCTGGACAGGTTCTGAAGCTTTCTTT.